This T cell receptor (beta chain) originates from a study of post-analysis software for immune sequencing data. Study background: Disease trajectories encompassed relapsing-remitting, secondary progressive and progressive-relapsing multiple sclerosis.

Concerning this clonotype: Antigen: not known.

Points from the study as a whole: About five TRBV segments occurring more often in patients than controls included TRBV5-6, TRBV5-1 and TRBV20-1.

Losses at the gene ends were 4 bases for V and 5 bases for J; bases not matched to a gene: 5. The germline V gene has CDR1 SGHTA and CDR2 FQGNSA. The CDR3 is 15 amino acids. TCR beta cDNA libraries included unique molecular identifiers. TCRdb processed the PCR reads anew with MiXCR; each CDR3 protein has one entry. Of hundreds of thousands of distinct CDR3 sequences listed, under 55% are singletons. The sequence came from a girl between 5 and 17 years old with multiple sclerosis. The V and J genes are TRBV7-2 and TRBJ2-1, with TRBD1 matching over 10 bases. Sequenced: blood. The CDR3 sequence is CASSSGGQGNNEQFF. For the CDR3, the DNA is TGTGCCAGCAGCTCCGGGGGACAGGGGAACAATGAGCAGTTCTTC.